This T cell receptor beta chain was observed in a study of CD8+ T cells in alopecia areata (dated by TCRdb to 2016 to 2019). Regarding the study in general: The treated patients, all with moderate-to-severe alopecia areata, were enrolled in an open-label pilot trial of oral tofacitinib given at 5 to 10 mg twice daily. Biopsies were taken from tofacitinib-treated patients at baseline and again at 4 and 24 weeks into treatment, and several of those patients also had a later scalp biopsy. Patients received tofacitinib for 6 to 18 months and were then followed off drug for 6 months to check for delayed response and recurrence. Scalp clonality was compared among normal scalp (n=4), patchy alopecia areata scalp (n=8), and alopecia totalis/universalis scalp (n=8). RNA was obtained with the PAXgene miRNA kit for fixed scalp, the miRNeasy kit for PBMCs, and the RNeasy kit for mouse skin. Disease severity in treated patients was measured with the SALT score, which quantifies the percentage of affected scalp surface area. Scalp tissue and sorted CD4+ and CD8+ peripheral blood T cells from patchy and totalis/universalis alopecia areata patients and from healthy controls were covered by human TCRbeta sequencing. The study used high-throughput TCRbeta sequencing to examine T cell clonal expansion in alopecia areata, in both the C3H/HeJ mouse model and human patients. TCRbeta CDR3 regions were amplified by immunoSEQ multiplex PCR with 35 Vbeta forward and 13 Jbeta reverse primers.

Measured from the cysteine to the phenylalanine, the CDR3 is 14 residues long. The DNA shown is the 42-base CDR3, in frame from base 1. At the junction V is shortened by 8 bases and J by 7 bases; bases outside the gene matches: 11. CDR1 and CDR2 are drawn from the germline V gene: SQVTM, ANQGSEA. This clone was seen only once. The antigen it binds to is not known. Base qualities were left out, and no much larger clone turns up one base away. The sample's treatment or condition label is to be understood as: oral pan-JAK inhibitor, 5-10 mg twice daily. Lesional scalp punch biopsies and peripheral blood were obtained from alopecia areata patients. After PBMCs were isolated by density centrifugation and stained for CD3, CD4 and CD8, a FACSAria was used to sort CD4+ and CD8+ T cells. Library preparation employed the immunoSEQ multiplex PCR assay. RNA was extracted from all samples and reverse transcribed into cDNA, which served as template for TCR sequencing. First-strand cDNA was synthesized using SuperScript III with a 2:1 mix of oligo-dT and random hexamers. A synthetic immune receptor repertoire was used to gauge amplification bias, and whatever bias remained was removed computationally. As for the authors' bioinformatics: Raw reads were preprocessed to remove errors, and CDR3 was defined by IMGT conventions from the conserved cysteine to phenylalanine. Clonality was computed as 1 minus the Shannon entropy, with the entropy normalized by log2 of the number of productive unique TCRs. Whether each scalp clone was CD4 or CD8 was inferred by checking scalp TCRbeta sequences against the CD4 and CD8 repertoires from sorted blood. This is the immuneACCESS table as TCRdb keeps it, with only in-frame sequences that have V and J called. A part of the clones is gone; compared with another copy, unresolved V genes explain less than half, and the rest is unexplained. The DNA gave D and trimming, while V, J and clone size come from that table. Across this sample there are under 130,000 clones, with under 90% seen only once. The top ten clones comprise around 10% of the sample.

Findings and caveats that apply to the study as a whole: Shared TCR sequences between patients were less evident than in mice, which may be partly attributable to HLA diversity in the patient population. During tofacitinib treatment, many expanded lesional clones stuck around in both scalp and blood, and this persistence may partly explain why relapse happens after treatment is stopped. Lesional scalp, especially in alopecia totalis/universalis, showed higher clonality and more expanded CD8+ clones than normal scalp, suggesting antigenic drive. Resident alphabeta T cells in normal human skin are also sequenced, complicating scalp TCR repertoire analysis, unlike mouse skin dominated by gammadelta T cells. Because the treated cohort was small and included a single nonresponder, larger studies are needed to assess links between baseline CD8+ expansion and response. Tofacitinib significantly decreased scalp clonality and the number of expanded CD8+ clones among the top 100 scalp clones.

Recombination joined TRBV29-1 with TRBJ1-2, and TRBD1 aligns with 12 junction nucleotides. The sequences come from CD8+ T cells sorted from blood, collected between weeks 30 and 35, from a patient treated with tofacitinib. This receptor was obtained from a human donor with alopecia areata. The nucleotides read TGCAGCAGTCATCGCCGGGACAGGGGGCTTGGCTACACCTTC. This sequence encodes CSSHRRDRGLGYTF.